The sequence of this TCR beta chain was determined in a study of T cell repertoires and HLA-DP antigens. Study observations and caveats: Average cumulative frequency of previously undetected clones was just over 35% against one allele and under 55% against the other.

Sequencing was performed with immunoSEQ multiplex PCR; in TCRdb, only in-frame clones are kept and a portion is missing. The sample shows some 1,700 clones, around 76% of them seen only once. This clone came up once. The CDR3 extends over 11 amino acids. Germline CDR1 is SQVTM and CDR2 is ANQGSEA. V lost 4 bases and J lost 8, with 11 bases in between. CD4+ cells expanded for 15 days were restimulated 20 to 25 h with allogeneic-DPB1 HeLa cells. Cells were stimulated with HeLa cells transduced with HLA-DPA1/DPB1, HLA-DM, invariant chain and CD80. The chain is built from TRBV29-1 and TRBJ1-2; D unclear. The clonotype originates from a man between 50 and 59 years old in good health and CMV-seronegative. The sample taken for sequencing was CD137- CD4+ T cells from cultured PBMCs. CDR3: CSVGGTAGYTF. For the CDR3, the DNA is TGCAGCGTTGGGGGAACAGCCGGCTACACCTTC.